The clone carrying this T cell receptor beta chain has more than one count but fewer than ten. The target antigen is unknown. TCRdb re-called the 5' RACE reads through MiXCR, storing one row per CDR3 protein. In the table there are tens of thousands of distinct CDR3 sequences, roughly 7.9% of which are singletons. The V gene lost 1 base and the J gene lost 0 bases, with 9 bases spanning the gap. The CDR3 runs 14 residues. The germline V gene has CDR1 DFQATT and CDR2 SNEGSKA (reference sequence). Noted time point: sample taken at primary tumor resection. Researchers sequenced whole RNA taken from tumor, nontumor lung or frozen PBMC without sorting. Samples were obtained from approximately 76 donors, all untreated early-stage non-small cell lung cancer patients. The entry originates in a study of spatial heterogeneity in lung cancer. Study-level information: There were consistently more beta-chain sequences detected than alpha-chain sequences. The library had UMIs, and each TCR and UMI pair averaged more than ten raw reads.

Overall study findings and caveats: Blood contained ubiquitous expanded tumor TCRs more at resection than at follow-up.

This clonotype originated in a female donor with early-stage non-small cell lung cancer. V gene TRBV20-1 combines with J gene TRBJ1-2; D is undetermined. The material was PBMCs, obtained at surgery. The CDR3 DNA sequence: TGCAGTGCTAGAGGCGCGTCTTCTAACTATGGCTACACCTTC. This translates into CSARGASSNYGYTF.